Shown below are 31 T cell receptor beta chains from a single sample sequenced in a study of T cell responses to AZD1222 COVID-19 vaccine. Assay: immunoSEQ multiplex PCR; the TCRdb copy retains only in-frame clones and omits some. The sample holds some 140,000 clones, about nine tenths seen once. The material sequenced was peripheral blood, taken on day 0 of AZD1222 vaccination. The receptors derive from an adult in good health.

The chain is built from TRBV5-4 and TRBJ1-2; TRBD1 might be the D (6 bases). The CDR3 runs to 13 residues. The V gene lost 4 bases and the J gene lost 6 bases, with 13 bases spanning the gap. Germline CDR1 SGHNT, CDR2 YYREEE (reference sequence). CDR3 nucleotide sequence: TGTGCCAGCAGCCGAGGGGGGGACGATGGCTACACCTTC. Amino acids: CASSRGGDDGYTF.

The rearrangement joins TRBV4-3 to TRBJ1-5; D gene ambiguous. CDR3 length: 15 amino acids. The V end was cut by 0 bases, the J end by 2 bases, with 8 bases between. The V gene's germline CDR1 is LGHNA and CDR2 YSLEER. CDR3 in DNA: TGCGCCAGCAGCCAAGATAATAACGGCAATCAGCCCCAGCATTTT. This translates into CASSQDNNGNQPQHF.

The J gene is TRBJ2-7, the V gene TRBV11-2; the D is unclear. CDR3 length: 12 amino acids. Germline V gives CDR1 SGHAT, CDR2 FQNNGV. The ends were cut back, 2 bases at V and 4 bases at J, with 6 bases in the middle. As DNA, the CDR3 is TGTGCCAGCAGCTTAATGTATTACGAGCAGTACTTC. Its protein is CASSLMYYEQYF.

This clone was detected a few times. Here the CDR3 reads CASSLRSGGPAGNEQFF. The DNA for the CDR3 is TGTGCCAGCAGCTTGAGGTCGGGGGGGCCGGCAGGCAATGAGCAGTTCTTC. This chain joins TRBV7-2 and TRBJ2-1, with 8 nucleotides matching TRBD2. The CDR3 is 17 residues long. V was pared by 3 bases and J by 6 bases, with 13 bases of the junction left unmatched. Germline V gene data show CDR1 as SGHTA and CDR2 as FQGNSA.

The chain is built from TRBV6-2 or TRBV6-3 and TRBJ2-2, with TRBD1 identical over 8 bases. CDR3 length: 14 amino acids. After removal of 4 bases from V and 6 bases from J, the junction contained 4 bases not matched to a gene. Germline CDR1 is MNHEY and CDR2 is SVGEGT. The CDR3, as DNA: TGTGCCAGCAGTTCGACAGGGGAGGCCGGGGAGCTGTTTTTT. This encodes CASSSTGEAGELFF.

V and J are TRBV12-3 or TRBV12-4 and TRBJ2-3, with D uncertain. This CDR3 is built from 11 residues. Between the trimmed V and J ends, which lost 5 bases and 4 bases, there was a span of 4 bases. Here the CDR3 reads CASSAPDTQYF. CDR3 nucleotide sequence: TGTGCCAGCAGTGCCCCAGATACGCAGTATTTT.

V and J are TRBV9 and TRBJ2-5, with TRBD1 matching over 11 bases. The CDR3 loop spans 15 amino acids. The germline CDR1 and CDR2 sequences are SGDLS and YYNGEE. Unmatched junction bases numbered 5, after V lost 3 bases and J lost 4 bases. The CDR3: CASSGTGGFGETQYF. DNA of the CDR3: TGTGCCAGCAGCGGGACAGGGGGCTTTGGAGAGACCCAGTACTTC.

The gene calls are TRBV27 and TRBJ2-5, with TRBD1 identical over 9 bases. The CDR3 consists of 15 residues. Germline CDR1 and CDR2: MNHEY and SMNVEV (reference sequence). The V segment lost 4 bases and the J segment 5 bases; nucleotides outside the gene matches: 8. The CDR3 loop reads CASSSQGALGETQYF. In DNA, the CDR3 is TGTGCCAGCAGTTCACAGGGGGCCCTAGGGGAGACCCAGTACTTC.

The gene calls are TRBV13 and TRBJ2-3; D ambiguous. The CDR3 spans 13 residues. Trimming cost V 5 bases and J 0 bases, with 6 bases left between them. Germline CDR1 PRHDT, CDR2 FYEKMQ (reference sequence). CDR3 sequence: CASSPLSTDTQYF. CDR3 nucleotides: TGTGCCAGCAGCCCCTTAAGCACAGATACGCAGTATTTT.

V and J are TRBV6-5 and TRBJ1-6; D is unresolved. There are 14 residues in the CDR3. Trimming left V 6 bases short and J 9 bases short, with 15 bases between. From germline, CDR1 is MNHEY and CDR2 SVGAGI. The chain's CDR3 is CASRAEDSGSPLHF. CDR3 in DNA: TGTGCCAGCAGAGCTGAAGATAGCGGTTCACCCCTCCACTTT.

The chain joins TRBV19 to TRBJ1-6; no definite D call. V was pared by 3 bases and J by 6 bases, with 6 bases between. In germline, CDR1 is LNHDA, CDR2 SQIVND (reference sequence). The CDR3 is 13 amino acids. In DNA form, the CDR3 reads TGTGCCAGTAGTATTTACAGTAATTCACCCCTCCACTTT. Protein: CASSIYSNSPLHF.

This clone appeared a single time. The V call is TRBV6-5, the J call TRBJ2-7, with 8 bases matching TRBD1. Germline trimming cut 6 bases from V and 7 bases from J; bases unmatched to any gene: 11. Germline V CDR1 and CDR2: MNHEY, SVGAGI. There are 14 residues in the CDR3. CDR3 residues: CASSYRTGKWEQYF. The CDR3 nucleotides are TGTGCCAGCAGCTATAGGACAGGGAAGTGGGAGCAGTACTTC.

The J gene is TRBJ2-7, the V gene TRBV20-1, with D unclear. Trimming took off 3 bases at V and 3 bases at J, with 9 bases between the two ends. Per the germline V gene, CDR1 is DFQATT and CDR2 is SNEGSKA (reference sequence). This CDR3 is 12 amino acids long. The CDR3 protein is CSASMANYEQYF. The CDR3 region has the DNA TGCAGTGCTAGTATGGCCAACTACGAGCAGTACTTC.

For the CDR3, the DNA is TGTGCCAGCAGCCATGGATCCAGGGGGCTAAAGATTTACGGCTACACCTTC. It encodes CASSHGSRGLKIYGYTF. The chain links TRBV3-1 (or the pseudogene TRBV3-2) to TRBJ1-2; TRBD1 matches 8 bases. Germline values: CDR1 LGHDT, CDR2 YNNKEL (reference sequence). This CDR3 is built from 17 residues. Trimming at V came to 3 bases and at J to 8 bases, leaving 17 bases not matched to a gene.

V and J are TRBV7-2 and TRBJ1-2; D is perhaps TRBD1 (6 bases). The germline V gene encodes CDR1 SGHTA and CDR2 FQGNSA. V was clipped by 5 bases and J by 2 bases, with 15 bases between them. The CDR3 is 15 residues long. CDR3 sequence: CASSVSGGPNYGYTF. The CDR3 DNA is TGTGCCAGCAGCGTCAGTGGGGGGCCGAACTATGGCTACACCTTC.

J is TRBJ1-1 and V is TRBV27; possibly TRBD1 for D (6 bases). This CDR3 is 15 amino acids long. The ends were cut back, 2 bases at V and 4 bases at J, with 14 bases in the middle. CDR1 MNHEY and CDR2 SMNVEV come from the germline V gene (reference sequence). The CDR3 sequence is CASSLIPGESTEAFF. The CDR3 bases are TGTGCCAGCAGTTTAATCCCAGGGGAGAGCACTGAAGCTTTCTTT.

The chain is built from TRBV7-2 and TRBJ1-2; no clear D. V dropped 5 bases and J dropped 0 bases, with 10 bases sitting between them. The CDR3 has 14 amino acids. The germline V gene has CDR1 SGHTA and CDR2 FQGNSA. In DNA, the CDR3 is TGTGCCAGCAGCCCCCAAGACGCTAACTATGGCTACACCTTC. This encodes CASSPQDANYGYTF.

This clone was seen a few times. The CDR3 loop reads CASREGFNSPLHF. Here the CDR3 DNA reads TGTGCCAGTAGGGAGGGGTTTAATTCACCCCTCCACTTT. V is TRBV19 and J is TRBJ1-6; D might be TRBD1 (5 bases). Trimming removed 6 bases at V and 6 bases at J, with 9 bases between. The CDR3 totals 13 residues. Looked up from germline, CDR1 is LNHDA and CDR2 is SQIVND (reference sequence).

V and J are TRBV11-2 and TRBJ2-5; weak D call: TRBD1 (5 bases). The CDR3 is made up of 14 amino acids. Looked up from germline, CDR1 is SGHAT and CDR2 is FQNNGV. Trimming removed 2 bases from V and 4 bases from J, with 11 bases in between. DNA for the CDR3: TGTGCCAGCAGCTTACGGCAGGGTGGAGAGACCCAGTACTTC. Encoded protein: CASSLRQGGETQYF.

CDR3 sequence reads: CASSLVGVSPSYEQYF. In DNA, the CDR3 is TGTGCCAGCAGCTTAGTTGGGGTATCCCCTTCCTACGAGCAGTACTTC. V is TRBV7-9 and J is TRBJ2-7; D call uncertain. The CDR3 loop spans 16 amino acids. Germline V gene data show CDR1 as SEHNR and CDR2 as FQNEAQ (reference sequence). V was trimmed by 1 base and J by 1 base, leaving 14 bases between them.

V usage is TRBV14 and J usage is TRBJ1-2; D not resolved. V was clipped by 0 bases and J by 7 bases, with 9 bases between them. The CDR3 extends over 13 amino acids. Germline CDR1 is SGHDN and CDR2 is FVKESK. DNA for the CDR3: TGTGCCAGCAGCCAAGATCGGTGGGGTGGCTACACCTTC. This sequence encodes CASSQDRWGGYTF. Full variable domain (rest looked up from reference TRBV14 and TRBJ1-2): EAGVTQFPSHSVIEKGQTVTLRCDPISGHDNLYWYRRVMGKEIKFLLHFVKESKQDESGMPNNRFLAERTGGTYSTLKVQPAELEDSGVYFCASSQDRWGGYTFGSGTRLTVV.

J is TRBJ1-2 and V is TRBV3-1 (or the pseudogene TRBV3-2), with a weak D call TRBD1 (5 bases). The CDR3 spans 16 residues. Germline V gene data show CDR1 as LGHDT and CDR2 as YNNKEL (reference sequence). Trimming took 0 bases from V and 4 from J, leaving 15 bases between them. This chain's CDR3 is CASSQDSRYGAYGYTF. CDR3 coding DNA: TGTGCCAGCAGCCAAGATAGCAGGTACGGGGCCTATGGCTACACCTTC.

V gene TRBV5-5 combines with J gene TRBJ2-1, with 11 bases fitting TRBD1. The CDR3 has 15 residues. Germline V gives CDR1 SGHKS, CDR2 YYEKEE (reference sequence). With 6 bases clipped from V and 2 bases from J, the junction kept 4 bases outside the gene matches. The CDR3 loop reads CASTRTGGAYNEQFF. In DNA, the CDR3 is TGTGCCAGCACCCGGACAGGGGGCGCCTACAATGAGCAGTTCTTC.

A single count supports this clone. The rearrangement joins TRBV7-2 to TRBJ1-5; D remains unclear. V dropped 5 bases and J dropped 0 bases, with 11 bases sitting between them. This CDR3 spans 15 amino acids. The germline CDR1 and CDR2 sequences are SGHTA and FQGNSA. The CDR3 spells CASSKGPHSNQPQHF. The CDR3, as DNA: TGTGCCAGCAGCAAAGGACCGCATAGCAATCAGCCCCAGCATTTT.

This clone was counted a few times. V is TRBV2 and J is TRBJ2-7; the match to TRBD1 covers 10 bases. Germline V gene sequence: CDR1 SNHLY, CDR2 FYNNEI. This CDR3 has 13 amino acids. V lost 6 bases to trimming and J lost 3 bases; unmatched junction nucleotides: 2. The CDR3 loop reads CASSGTGVYEQYF. CDR3 coding DNA: TGTGCCAGCAGCGGGACAGGGGTCTACGAGCAGTACTTC.

In this sample, this clone turned up once. The chain carries TRBV25-1 and TRBJ2-2, with 9 bases that match TRBD2. With V trimmed by 5 bases and J by 7 bases, 11 bases remained unmatched. The CDR3 contains 16 residues. Germline loops: CDR1 MGHDK, CDR2 SYGVNS. The CDR3 DNA reads as TGTGCCAGCAGTATAGCAGTAGCGGGGGCCAGCGGGGAGCTGTTTTTT. This codes for CASSIAVAGASGELFF.

In its sample, this clone was seen once. V usage is TRBV6-6 and J usage is TRBJ1-1; D gene ambiguous. V was pared by 11 bases and J by 1 base, with 17 bases between. The CDR3 extends over 14 amino acids. CDR1 is MNHNY, CDR2 SVGAGI, per germline (reference sequence). The CDR3 region is CAGTTGAANTEAFF. Here the CDR3 DNA reads TGTGCCGGAACCACCGGCGCAGCGAACACTGAAGCTTTCTTT.

The rearrangement joins TRBV3-1 (or the pseudogene TRBV3-2) to TRBJ1-3, with 10 positions matching TRBD1. The CDR3 length is 19 residues. Trimming cost V 6 bases and J 4 bases; bases outside gene matches: 18. Per germline, CDR1 LGHDT and CDR2 YNNKEL (reference sequence). The CDR3 loop reads CASRKSRGTGDLTGNTIYF. CDR3 DNA: TGTGCCAGCAGGAAATCTAGGGGGACAGGGGATTTAACGGGAAACACCATATATTTT.

The chain recombines TRBV6-5 with TRBJ2-7; D gene unclear. Germline CDR1 and CDR2: MNHEY and SVGAGI. There are 12 residues in the CDR3. V gave up 9 bases and J gave up 2 bases, with 11 bases separating them. For the CDR3, the DNA is TGTGCCAGTAGGGCAGGCACCTACGAGCAGTACTTC. It specifies CASRAGTYEQYF.

As for this clone: The same CDR3 is also encoded by other DNA sequences in this sample. The chain uses TRBV25-1 and TRBJ1-5; 7 nucleotides align to TRBD1. The CDR3 loop spans 14 amino acids. Trimming at V came to 3 bases and at J to 4 bases, leaving 3 bases not matched to a gene. The germline CDR1 and CDR2 sequences are MGHDK and SYGVNS. The CDR3 is CASSETGRNQPQHF. The DNA for the CDR3 is TGTGCCAGCAGTGAGACAGGGAGGAATCAGCCCCAGCATTTT. Full variable domain (missing parts from reference TRBV25-1 and TRBJ1-5): EADIYQTPRYLVIGTGKKITLECSQTMGHDKMYWYQQDPGMELHLIHYSYGVNSTEKGDLSSESTVSRIRTEHFPLTLESARPSHTSQYLCASSETGRNQPQHFGDGTRLSIL.

The chain recombines TRBV3-1 (or the pseudogene TRBV3-2) with TRBJ2-3; D is unresolved. Germline CDR1 LGHDT, CDR2 YNNKEL (reference sequence). The CDR3 loop spans 16 amino acids. V was trimmed by 0 bases and J by 1 base, leaving 11 bases between them. The CDR3 nucleotides are TGTGCCAGCAGCCAAGACCTGGCTATTGGCACAGATACGCAGTATTTT. Its translation is CASSQDLAIGTDTQYF.